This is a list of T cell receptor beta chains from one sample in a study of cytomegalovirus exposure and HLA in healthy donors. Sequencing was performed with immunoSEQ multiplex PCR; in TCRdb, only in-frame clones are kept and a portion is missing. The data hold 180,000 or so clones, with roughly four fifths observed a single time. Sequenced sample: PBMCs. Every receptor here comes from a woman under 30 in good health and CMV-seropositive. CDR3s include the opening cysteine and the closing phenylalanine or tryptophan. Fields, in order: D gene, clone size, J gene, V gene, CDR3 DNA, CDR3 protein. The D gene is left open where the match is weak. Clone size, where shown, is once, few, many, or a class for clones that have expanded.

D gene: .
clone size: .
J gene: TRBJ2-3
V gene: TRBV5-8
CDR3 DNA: TGTGCCAGCAGCTTCGTGTCCTACACAGATACGCAGTATTTT
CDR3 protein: CASSFVSYTDTQYF

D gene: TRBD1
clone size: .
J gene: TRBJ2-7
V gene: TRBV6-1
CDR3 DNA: TGTGCCAGCAGTGAAGTTTTCGGGACAGGGGCCTACGAGCAGTACTTC
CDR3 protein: CASSEVFGTGAYEQYF

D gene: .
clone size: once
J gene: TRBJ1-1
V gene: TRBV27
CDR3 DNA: TGTGCCAGCAGTTTGGGAGGGGAGAACACTGAAGCTTTCTTT
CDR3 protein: CASSLGGENTEAFF

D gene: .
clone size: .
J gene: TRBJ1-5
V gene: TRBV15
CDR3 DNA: TGTGCCACCAGCAGAGATACGCAGGGACAGCCCCAGCATTTT
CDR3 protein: CATSRDTQGQPQHF

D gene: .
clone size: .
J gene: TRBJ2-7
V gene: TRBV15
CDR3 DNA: TGTGCCACCAGCAGGGACAGTGCCGAGCAGTACTTC
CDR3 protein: CATSRDSAEQYF

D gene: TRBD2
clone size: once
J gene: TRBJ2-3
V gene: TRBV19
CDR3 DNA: TGTGCCAGTAGTGACGGGAGGGGACACAGGGAGACAGATACGCAGTATTTT
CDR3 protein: CASSDGRGHRETDTQYF

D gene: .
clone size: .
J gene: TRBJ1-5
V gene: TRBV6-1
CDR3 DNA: TGTGCCAGCAGTGAACAGGGCCGGGGCAATCAGCCCCAGCATTTT
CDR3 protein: CASSEQGRGNQPQHF

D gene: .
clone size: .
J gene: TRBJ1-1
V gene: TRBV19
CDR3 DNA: TGTGCCAGTAGTATATCCCAAAATACAGGGAAGGAAGCTTTCTTT
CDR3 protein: CASSISQNTGKEAFF

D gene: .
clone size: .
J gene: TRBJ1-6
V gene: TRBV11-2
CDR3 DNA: TGTGCCAGCAGATCCGTCCAGGGTCTGCCGAAGGATTCACCCCTCCACTTT
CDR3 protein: CASRSVQGLPKDSPLHF

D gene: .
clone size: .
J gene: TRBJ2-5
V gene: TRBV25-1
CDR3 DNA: TGTGCCACCCTACAGGGTAGGGAGACCCAGTACTTC
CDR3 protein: CATLQGRETQYF

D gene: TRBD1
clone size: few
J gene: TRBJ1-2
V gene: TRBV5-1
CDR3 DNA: TGCGCCAGCACCCTCTTGACAGGGGGTAGCTATGGCTACACCTTC
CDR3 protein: CASTLLTGGSYGYTF

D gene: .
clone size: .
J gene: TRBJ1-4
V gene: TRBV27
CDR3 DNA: TGTGCCAGCGGCGCCGGGGGGTGGGCTGAAAAACTGTTTTTT
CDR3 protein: CASGAGGWAEKLFF

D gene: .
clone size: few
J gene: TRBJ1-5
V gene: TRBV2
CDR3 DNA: TGTGCCAGCAGTGTGGAGGGGAGCAATCAGCCCCAGCATTTT
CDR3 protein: CASSVEGSNQPQHF

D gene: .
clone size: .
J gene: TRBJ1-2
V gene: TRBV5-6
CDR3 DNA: TGTGCCAGCAGCCCCCTAGGGGGGGCGGGCTATGGCTACACCTTC
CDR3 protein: CASSPLGGAGYGYTF

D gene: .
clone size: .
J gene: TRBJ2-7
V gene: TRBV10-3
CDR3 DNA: TGTGCCATCAGCCAAAGCCTACAGGATACCAGGGAGCAGTACTTC
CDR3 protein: CAISQSLQDTREQYF

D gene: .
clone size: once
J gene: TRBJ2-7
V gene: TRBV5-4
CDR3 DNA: TGTGCCAGCAGCTCGGACAAGTCCAGCTCCTACGAGCAGTACTTC
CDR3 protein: CASSSDKSSSYEQYF